The next 20 T cell receptor beta chains were all read from a single sample in a study of T cells in localized non-small cell lung cancer. Data came from immunoSEQ multiplex PCR; TCRdb stores just in-frame clones and leaves some out. Of under 65,000 clones listed, about 90% were seen once; the top ten hold 22%. Sample: peripheral blood, taken before any cancer treatment. Every receptor here comes from a man aged 40 to 70 with stage I squamous cell lung carcinoma.

V usage is TRBV9 and J usage is TRBJ1-2; TRBD1 might be the D (5 bases). The CDR3 extends over 13 amino acids. Germline CDR1 reads SGDLS; CDR2 reads YYNGEE. Between the trimmed V and J ends, which lost 5 bases and 8 bases, there was a span of 16 bases. The CDR3 reads CASSLGSWGGYTF. In DNA, the CDR3 is TGTGCCAGCAGTTTGGGATCATGGGGGGGCTACACCTTC.

The J gene is TRBJ2-3, the V gene TRBV15; D is perhaps TRBD2 (5 bases). There are 12 residues in the CDR3. Trimming pared 5 bases from V and 3 bases from J, leaving 6 bases between. Germline-derived CDR1 and CDR2 are LNHNV and YYDKDF (reference sequence). The CDR3 protein is CATSRGTDTQYF. The CDR3 DNA follows: TGTGCCACCAGCCGGGGTACAGATACGCAGTATTTT.

This clone is a singleton in its sample. The genes are TRBV5-6 and TRBJ2-6; D is unclear. The V end was cut by 6 bases, the J end by 3 bases, with 13 bases between. Germline V lookup: CDR1 SGHDT, CDR2 YYEEEE. CDR3 length equals 15 residues. CDR3 loop: CASNPLWGGANVLTF. In nucleotides, the CDR3 is TGTGCCAGCAACCCACTGTGGGGTGGGGCCAACGTCCTGACTTTC. Filled out from reference TRBV5-6 and TRBJ2-6, the complete variable domain reads DAGVTQSPTHLIKTRGQQVTLRCSPKSGHDTVSWYQQALGQGPQFIFQYYEEEERQRGNFPDRFSGHQFPNYSSELNVNALLLGDSALYLCASNPLWGGANVLTFGAGSRLTVL.

A single count supports this clone. The V gene is TRBV6-4, the J gene TRBJ2-5, with 7 bases matching TRBD2. V gave up 5 bases and J gave up 5 bases; unmatched junction bases: 8. This CDR3 spans 14 amino acids. CDR1 and CDR2 (germline): MRHNA, SNTAGT. DNA for the CDR3: TGTGCCAGCAGTCGGGAGGCCGGTAGGGAGACCCAGTACTTC. Amino acids: CASSREAGRETQYF.

A single count supports this clone. The V call is TRBV5-1, the J call TRBJ2-1; tentative D call: TRBD1 (5 bases). Germline V CDR1 and CDR2: SGHRS, YFSETQ. V was cut by 2 bases and J by 4 bases, with 10 bases left in between. The CDR3 extends over 14 amino acids. CDR3 amino acids: CASSFQGNYNEQFF. Here the CDR3 DNA reads TGCGCCAGCAGCTTTCAGGGTAATTACAATGAGCAGTTCTTC.

CDR3 sequence (DNA): TGCAGCGTTGCAGGAGAAGGGACTAGCGGGAGGGCCGGGGAGCAGTTCTTC. It is translated as CSVAGEGTSGRAGEQFF. This sequence joins TRBV29-1 and TRBJ2-1, with 16 positions matching TRBD2. J lost 10 bases, V lost 4 bases, and 13 bases had no gene match. The CDR3 contains 17 residues. Per germline, CDR1 SQVTM and CDR2 ANQGSEA.

The chain joins TRBV18 to TRBJ1-1; D uncertain. Germline loops: CDR1 KGHSH, CDR2 LQKENI. Trimming removed 4 bases at V and 0 bases at J, with 9 bases between. The CDR3 length is 14 residues. The CDR3 spells CASSLQTVNTEAFF. Here the CDR3 DNA reads TGTGCCAGCTCACTCCAGACGGTGAACACTGAAGCTTTCTTT.

This rearrangement joins TRBV15 to TRBJ2-5; D not resolved. From germline, CDR1 is LNHNV and CDR2 YYDKDF (reference sequence). This CDR3 spans 12 amino acids. Trimming shortened V by 9 bases and J by 0 bases, and 8 bases separated the two germline ends. CDR3 protein: CATNGYQETQYF. CDR3 bases: TGTGCCACGAACGGGTACCAAGAGACCCAGTACTTC.

The chain recombines TRBV28 with TRBJ2-5; the match to TRBD1 covers 7 bases. The CDR3 sequence is 15 residues long. The V gene's germline CDR1 is MDHEN and CDR2 SYDVKM. V shed 6 bases, J shed 4 bases, and the junction held 11 bases outside the gene matches. CDR3 DNA sequence: TGTGCCAGCAGAAACAGGGGCGCCTTTGGAGAGACCCAGTACTTC. Protein product: CASRNRGAFGETQYF.

This chain connects TRBV7-3 to TRBJ2-2; the D gene could be TRBD1 or TRBD2 (6 bases each). The germline V and J ends were trimmed by 3 bases and 2 bases, with 16 bases remaining between them. There are 17 residues in the CDR3. From germline, CDR1 is SGHTA and CDR2 FQGTGA. The CDR3 region is CASSFPGGTINTGELFF. CDR3 coding DNA: TGTGCCAGCAGCTTTCCCGGAGGGACAATCAACACCGGGGAGCTGTTTTTT.

This sequence joins TRBV6-1 and TRBJ1-1, with 11 bases matching TRBD1. Germline V CDR1 and CDR2: MNHNS, SASEGT. The CDR3 has 14 residues. With 6 bases clipped from V and 6 bases from J, the junction kept 6 bases outside the gene matches. The chain's CDR3 is CASRPRGQGAEAFF. The CDR3 DNA reads as TGTGCCAGCAGACCCCGGGGACAGGGGGCTGAAGCTTTCTTT.

The CDR3 is CASSLEDLEQYF. The CDR3 coding sequence is TGTGCCAGCAGTCTGGAGGATCTCGAGCAGTACTTC. The rearrangement joins TRBV5-8 to TRBJ2-7, with a weak D call TRBD2 (5 bases). The CDR3 covers 12 residues. The V gene's germline CDR1 is SGHTS and CDR2 YDEGEE. Deletions cut 5 bases from V and 6 bases from J, with 12 bases between.

Of note for this clone: Additional DNA sequences in this sample encode the identical CDR3. The chain couples TRBV9 to TRBJ2-6; D gene ambiguous. Germline V gene lookup returns CDR1 SGDLS and CDR2 YYNGEE. Trimming shortened V by 0 bases and J by 4 bases, and 11 bases separated the two germline ends. This CDR3 is 16 amino acids long. This CDR3 reads CASSVARAQGANVLTF. In nucleotides, the CDR3 is TGTGCCAGCAGCGTAGCTCGGGCGCAGGGGGCCAACGTCCTGACTTTC.

The chain couples TRBV28 to TRBJ1-3, with D perhaps TRBD1 (6 bases). Germline CDR1 and CDR2: MDHEN and SYDVKM. The CDR3 is 13 residues long. V was clipped by 7 bases and J by 8 bases, with 15 bases between them. CDR3: CASMDSAPDTIYF. Here the CDR3 DNA reads TGTGCCAGCATGGACAGCGCCCCGGACACCATATATTTT. Together with reference TRBV28 and TRBJ1-3, the CDR3 gives the full variable domain: DVKVTQSSRYLVKRTGEKVFLECVQDMDHENMFWYRQDPGLGLRLIYFSYDVKMKEKGDIPEGYSVSREKKERFSLILESASTNQTSMYLCASMDSAPDTIYFGEGSWLTVV.

The chain links TRBV15 to TRBJ2-5; D is perhaps TRBD2 (6 bases). Trimming took off 9 bases at V and 0 bases at J, with 14 bases between the two ends. Germline V gene sequence: CDR1 LNHNV, CDR2 YYDKDF (reference sequence). CDR3 length: 14 residues. The DNA for the CDR3 is TGTGCCACAACAGTCCGGGACTACCAAGAGACCCAGTACTTC. Translation gives CATTVRDYQETQYF.

The chain links TRBV19 to TRBJ2-7; 7 nucleotides line up with TRBD2. The J segment lost 2 bases and the V segment lost 8 bases, leaving 6 bases of the junction unmatched. Germline loops: CDR1 LNHDA, CDR2 SQIVND (reference sequence). The CDR3 is 13 amino acids. The CDR3 DNA sequence: TGTGCCAGTCGGGGAGGGCACCCCTACGAGCAGTACTTC. Protein sequence: CASRGGHPYEQYF.

The gene calls are TRBV6-1 and TRBJ1-2; TRBD1 is a possible D gene (5 bases). The CDR3 spans 11 residues. The V and J ends lost 3 bases and 9 bases respectively, with 8 bases between them. CDR1 is MNHNS, CDR2 SASEGT, per germline. CDR3 sequence (DNA): TGTGCCAGCAGTGAGTGGGGGAGCTACACCTTC. It translates to CASSEWGSYTF.

This chain joins TRBV28 and TRBJ2-3; weak D call: TRBD2 (7 bases). This CDR3 contains 15 residues. V was trimmed by 7 bases and J by 1 base, leaving 15 bases between them. The V gene's germline CDR1 is MDHEN and CDR2 SYDVKM. The CDR3 loop is CASNLLGGGTDTQYF. The CDR3 DNA is TGTGCCAGCAACTTACTAGGGGGGGGCACAGATACGCAGTATTTT.

A single count supports this clone. The rearrangement joins TRBV11-2 to TRBJ1-2; 10 nucleotides agree with TRBD1. The CDR3 sequence is 15 residues long. Trimming at V came to 3 bases and at J to 4 bases, leaving 5 bases not matched to a gene. Per the germline V gene, CDR1 is SGHAT and CDR2 is FQNNGV. CDR3 sequence: CASSLGTGAGYGYTF. Here the CDR3 DNA reads TGTGCCAGCAGCTTGGGGACAGGGGCTGGCTATGGCTACACCTTC.

A few counts support this clone. The CDR3 sequence: CASSLSGSYNEQFF. The CDR3 nucleotides read TGTGCCAGCAGCTTAAGCGGGTCCTACAATGAGCAGTTCTTC. The rearrangement uses TRBV5-6 and TRBJ2-1, with D perhaps TRBD2 (6 bases). CDR3 length equals 14 residues. CDR1 and CDR2 from the germline V gene are SGHDT and YYEEEE. Trimming took 2 bases from V and 1 from J, leaving 7 bases between them.